What follows is one T cell receptor beta chain and its context. As yet, its antigen is unknown. This specimen comes from a study of T cells in Graves' hyperthyroidism and ophthalmopathy. General study points: In simple terms, a model built on 13 V-J features told ophthalmopathy apart from stable hyperthyroidism. Most thyroid clonotypes expanded above 0.001 appeared in blood too. The model anticipated ophthalmopathy a median about six months pre-onset.

The CDR3 regions of TCR beta were amplified from RNA transcripts. First-round RT-PCR of the TCR CDR3 relied on the HTBI primer set. TCRdb reprocessed the multiplex PCR reads with MiXCR, giving one entry per CDR3 protein. In the table there are about 570,000 distinct CDR3 sequences, roughly 46% of which are singletons. Germline loops: CDR1 SGDLS, CDR2 YYNGEE. CDR3 length: 14 amino acids. V dropped 3 bases and J dropped 4; count of bases not matched to a gene: 5. Criteria for exclusion of patients were uncontrolled infection, other autoimmune disease, pregnancy or lactation. The source of this sequence is an adult woman with Graves' disease, either hyperthyroidism or ophthalmopathy (not recorded which). What was sequenced was peripheral blood or thyroid tissue (not recorded which). The V and J genes are TRBV9 and TRBJ1-2, with 8 positions matching TRBD1. CDR3 in amino acids: CASSGQGSAYGYTF. CDR3 DNA sequence: TGTGCCAGCAGCGGACAGGGGAGTGCCTATGGCTACACCTTC.